This T cell receptor (beta chain) was retrieved from a study of CD8+ T cells in alopecia areata. At the level of the study: A regimen of oral tofacitinib, 5 to 10 mg twice daily, was given to treated patients.

Peripheral blood samples and lesional scalp punch biopsies were obtained from alopecia areata patients. RNA was isolated and reverse transcribed to cDNA, the sequencing template. Produced via immunoSEQ multiplex PCR; TCRdb's table is partial and in-frame only. The sample holds about 150,000 clones, 75% to 90% seen once. The CDR3 covers 13 residues. Per the germline V gene, CDR1 is SQVTM and CDR2 is ANQGSEA. Trimming stripped 5 bases from V and 0 bases from J, with 11 bases between. Sequencing used CD8+ T cells sorted from blood, obtained at week 0. This chain joins TRBV29-1 and TRBJ2-7, with D hard to call. The sequence was collected from a human donor with alopecia areata. CDR3 amino acids: CSVNTPDSYEQYF. The CDR3 DNA follows: TGCAGCGTTAATACACCGGACTCCTACGAGCAGTACTTC.